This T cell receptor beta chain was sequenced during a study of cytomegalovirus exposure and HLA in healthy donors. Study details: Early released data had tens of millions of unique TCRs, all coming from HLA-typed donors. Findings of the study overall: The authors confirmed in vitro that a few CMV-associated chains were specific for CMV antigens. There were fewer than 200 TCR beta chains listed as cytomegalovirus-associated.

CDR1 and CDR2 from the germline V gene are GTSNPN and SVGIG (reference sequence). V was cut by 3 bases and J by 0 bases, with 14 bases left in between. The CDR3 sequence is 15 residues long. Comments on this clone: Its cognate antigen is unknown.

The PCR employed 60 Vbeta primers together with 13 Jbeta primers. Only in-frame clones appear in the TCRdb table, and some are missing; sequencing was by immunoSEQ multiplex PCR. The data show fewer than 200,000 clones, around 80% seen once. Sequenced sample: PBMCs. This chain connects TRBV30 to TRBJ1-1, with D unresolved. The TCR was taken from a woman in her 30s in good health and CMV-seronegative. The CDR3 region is CAWRNIQLLNTEAFF. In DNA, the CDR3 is TGTGCCTGGAGGAACATACAGCTACTGAACACTGAAGCTTTCTTT.